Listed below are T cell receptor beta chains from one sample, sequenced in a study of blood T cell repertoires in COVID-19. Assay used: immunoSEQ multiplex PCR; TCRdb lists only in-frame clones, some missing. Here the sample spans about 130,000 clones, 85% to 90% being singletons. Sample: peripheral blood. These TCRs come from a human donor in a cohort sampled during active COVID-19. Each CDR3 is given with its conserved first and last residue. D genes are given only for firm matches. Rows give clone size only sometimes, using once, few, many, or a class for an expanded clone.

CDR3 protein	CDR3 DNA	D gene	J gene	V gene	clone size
CASSQAGQFGNTIYF	TGCGCCAGCAGCCAAGCGGGACAGTTCGGAAACACCATATATTTT	TRBD1	TRBJ1-3	TRBV4-1	medium-sized
CASGSGRPYNEQFF	TGTGCCAGCGGGAGCGGGAGACCCTACAATGAGCAGTTCTTC	TRBD2	TRBJ2-1	TRBV25-1	NA
CASEGEMNTEAFF	TGTGCCTCCGAAGGAGAGATGAACACTGAAGCTTTCTTT	NA	TRBJ1-1	TRBV19	NA
CASSQGLSGSTDTQYF	TGTGCCAGCAGCCAGGGCCTTAGCGGGTCCACAGATACGCAGTATTTT	TRBD2	TRBJ2-3	TRBV3-1/TRBV3-2	NA
CASSYARGSTDTQYF	TGTGCCAGCAGTTACGCGCGGGGGAGCACAGATACGCAGTATTTT	TRBD2	TRBJ2-3	TRBV6-2/TRBV6-3	once
CAIGTSGSLDTQYF	TGTGCCATAGGGACTAGCGGGAGTTTAGATACGCAGTATTTT	TRBD2	TRBJ2-3	TRBV10-3	NA
CASSAAGTGTYGYTF	TGTGCCAGCAGCGCGGCCGGGACAGGGACCTATGGCTACACCTTC	TRBD1	TRBJ1-2	TRBV7-2	NA
CASSQGHGYGYTF	TGTGCCAGCAGCCAGGGCCATGGCTATGGCTACACCTTC	NA	TRBJ1-2	TRBV7-2	NA
CASSDYTRRGTEAFF	TGTGCCAGCAGTGATTATACCCGCAGGGGGACTGAAGCTTTCTTT	TRBD1	TRBJ1-1	TRBV6-1	NA
CASNRDRGYGYTF	TGTGCCAGCAACCGGGACAGGGGATATGGCTACACCTTC	TRBD1	TRBJ1-2	TRBV5-4	NA
CASSDPLIQGWKTFF	TGTGCCAGCAGTGACCCCCTGATACAGGGATGGAAAACTTTCTTT	NA	TRBJ1-1	TRBV6-1	NA
CASSLALAEAFF	TGTGCCAGCAGCTTGGCTCTCGCTGAAGCTTTCTTT	NA	TRBJ1-1	TRBV5-4	NA
CASSLAEDRGEKLFF	TGCGCCAGCAGCTTGGCCGAAGACAGGGGAGAAAAACTGTTTTTT	TRBD1	TRBJ1-4	TRBV5-1	NA
CASSQDPSEAFF	TGTGCCAGCAGCCAAGATCCGTCTGAAGCTTTCTTT	NA	TRBJ1-1	TRBV3-1/TRBV3-2	NA
CASMPGRIDGYTF	TGTGCCAGTATGCCAGGGAGGATTGATGGCTACACCTTC	NA	TRBJ1-2	TRBV19	NA
CASSSLGQSSGNTIYF	TGTGCCAGCAGCTCGCTGGGGCAGTCCTCTGGAAACACCATATATTTT	NA	TRBJ1-3	TRBV7-9	NA
CASSLDATTNYEQYF	TGTGCCAGCAGCTTAGATGCGACAACAAACTACGAGCAGTACTTC	NA	TRBJ2-7	TRBV11-2	NA
CASSDEGGHTGELFF	TGTGCCAGCAGTGATGAAGGGGGCCACACCGGGGAGCTGTTTTTT	TRBD1	TRBJ2-2	TRBV2	NA
CASSYSGTGGLHF	TGTGCCAGCAGTTACTCCGGGACAGGGGGTCTCCACTTT	TRBD1	TRBJ1-6	TRBV12-3/TRBV12-4	NA
CASSLFSGGLTDTQYF	TGCGCCAGCAGCCTTTTCAGCGGGGGACTCACAGATACGCAGTATTTT	TRBD2	TRBJ2-3	TRBV4-3	NA
CSVGGQGDNEQFF	TGCAGCGTTGGGGGACAGGGGGACAATGAGCAGTTCTTC	TRBD1	TRBJ2-1	TRBV29-1	NA
CASSIAERGLQPQHF	TGTGCCAGTAGTATCGCAGAGAGGGGGCTTCAGCCCCAGCATTTT	TRBD1	TRBJ1-5	TRBV19	few
CASSYSKTGLQPQHF	TGTGCCAGCAGTTACTCGAAGACAGGTTTACAGCCCCAGCATTTT	NA	TRBJ1-5	TRBV6-2/TRBV6-3	NA
CASSYTAGNTEAFF	TGTGCCAGCAGTTACACGGCAGGGAACACTGAAGCTTTCTTT	NA	TRBJ1-1	TRBV6-5	NA
CASSHRTGDTPSYGYTF	TGTGCCAGCAGCCATAGGACAGGGGATACCCCTTCCTATGGCTACACCTTC	TRBD1	TRBJ1-2	TRBV13	NA
CASRPGQGSSGANVLTF	TGTGCCAGCAGACCCGGACAGGGTAGCTCTGGGGCCAACGTCCTGACTTTC	TRBD1	TRBJ2-6	TRBV27	NA
CAWNTRGHGYTF	TGTGCCTGGAATACGAGGGGGCACGGCTACACCTTC	TRBD1	TRBJ1-2	TRBV30	few
CASSLTGTYGYTF	TGTGCCAGCAGTTTGACAGGGACTTATGGCTACACCTTC	TRBD1	TRBJ1-2	TRBV27	NA
CASSATGQGYGYTF	TGTGCCAGCAGTGCCACGGGACAGGGCTATGGCTACACCTTC	TRBD1	TRBJ1-2	TRBV6-6	NA
CASSPSSGLFLYEQYF	TGTGCCAGCAGCCCTTCTAGCGGTCTGTTTCTCTACGAGCAGTACTTC	TRBD2	TRBJ2-7	TRBV11-2	once
CASSLVGGTGRAYGYTF	TGTGCCAGCAGCTTAGTTGGGGGCACCGGCCGAGCCTATGGCTACACCTTC	NA	TRBJ1-2	TRBV7-8	NA
CASSPILAGITDTQYF	TGCGCCAGCAGCCCTATACTAGCGGGCATCACAGATACGCAGTATTTT	TRBD2	TRBJ2-3	TRBV5-1	NA
CATSEDDRDTDTQYF	TGTGCCACCAGTGAAGATGACAGGGACACAGATACGCAGTATTTT	TRBD1	TRBJ2-3	TRBV24-1	NA
CASRPRVWGEKSSYNEQFF	TGCGCCAGCAGACCGAGGGTCTGGGGGGAAAAGAGCTCCTACAATGAGCAGTTCTTC	NA	TRBJ2-1	TRBV4-3	NA
CASSYITGQSEEEQFF	TGTGCCAGCAGTTACATTACCGGACAAAGCGAAGAGGAGCAGTTCTTC	NA	TRBJ2-1	TRBV6-5	once